This T cell receptor (beta chain) was recovered during a study of T-cell memory formation after mild COVID-19. The overall study: The study found TCR clusters largely donor specific. The study, taken as a whole, reports: Second-wave clones peaking on day 37 lacked confirmed SARS-CoV-2 specificity. In pre-infection memory, a portion of responding clones appeared, which suggested that cross-reactive memory joined. From day 15 to 85, contracting clones were balanced between CD4 and CD8, whereas later expanders leaned toward CD4+.

The J segment lost 5 bases and the V segment lost 2 bases, leaving 8 bases of the junction unmatched. The CDR3 contains 16 residues. Germline V gives CDR1 SGHTA, CDR2 FQGNSA. One entry per CDR3 protein, called by TCRdb with MiXCR from the 5' RACE reads. The sample yields 57,000 or so distinct CDR3 sequences, 9.3% seen once. Points on this clonotype: Its antigen is as yet unknown.

The sample comprised PBMCs or a T cell subset sorted from them (not recorded which). The chain carries TRBV7-2 and TRBJ2-5; 10 nucleotides line up with TRBD2. This clonotype was obtained from a man between 18 and 35 years old who had mild COVID-19 (a few samples of this study predate the infection). Cell type and time point are not known. The CDR3 region is CASSLKSGGAWETQYF. In DNA, the CDR3 is TGTGCCAGCAGCTTAAAGAGCGGGGGGGCCTGGGAGACCCAGTACTTC. The full variable domain, completed using reference TRBV7-2 and TRBJ2-5, is GAGVSQSPSNKVTEKGKDVELRCDPISGHTALYWYRQSLGQGLEFLIYFQGNSAPDKSGLPSDRFSAERTGGSVSTLTIQRTQQEDSAVYLCASSLKSGGAWETQYFGPGTRLLVL.